Listed below are T cell receptor beta chains from one sample, sequenced in a study of blood T cells in healthy people across ages. Via MiXCR, TCRdb re-called the 5' RACE reads, giving one row per CDR3 protein. Among approximately 800,000 distinct CDR3 sequences listed, 20% to 25% were seen once. The sample was also reused in another study, on T cells of mothers and their children.

Sequencing was carried out using blood. These receptors came from a boy between 10 and 17 years old in good health. The CDR3 runs from the conserved cysteine through the conserved F or W. A D gene is named only where the DNA matches it firmly. The listing skips clone size in some rows; elsewhere it reads once, few, many or a size class.

>NA|NA|TRBJ1-1|TRBV6-2/TRBV6-3
TGTGCCAGCAGTTACCCGACAGTGAACACTGAAGCTTTCTTT
CASSYPTVNTEAFF
>NA|NA|TRBJ2-2|TRBV29-1
TGCAGCGTTTTCAGGAGAGACACCGGGGAGCTGTTTTTT
CSVFRRDTGELFF
>few|NA|TRBJ1-2|TRBV4-3
TGCGCCAGCAGCCAAGTTATGGGGTATGGCTACACCTTC
CASSQVMGYGYTF
>few|TRBD2|TRBJ2-7|TRBV10-3
TGTGCCATCAGAGAAGCGCTAGCGGAGTCCTACGAGCAGTACTTC
CAIREALAESYEQYF
>NA|NA|TRBJ1-6|TRBV18
TGTGCCAGCTCCCTCACGGATTTTTCACCCCTCCACTTT
CASSLTDFSPLHF
>NA|NA|TRBJ2-7|TRBV13
TGTGCCAGCAGCTTAGAGGCAGGCTACGAGCAGTACTTC
CASSLEAGYEQYF
>NA|NA|TRBJ2-7|TRBV20-1
TGCAGTGCTAGAGAGACAGCCTACGAGCAGTACTTC
CSARETAYEQYF
>NA|NA|TRBJ2-5|TRBV2
TGTGCCAGCAGTGAAGCGTCCGGGGGGCGGGAGACCCAGTACTTC
CASSEASGGRETQYF
>few|NA|TRBJ2-5|TRBV20-1
TGCAGTGCTCGTCGGTTGGGGCTGCGGGTGGGAGAGACCCAGTACTTC
CSARRLGLRVGETQYF
>NA|NA|TRBJ2-7|TRBV4-3
TGCGCCAGCAGCCAAGATGCGCCAGGAGACTACGAGCAGTACTTC
CASSQDAPGDYEQYF
>NA|TRBD1|TRBJ1-4|TRBV7-2
TGTGCCAGCAGCCCCACACAGGGGGGCCCTGAAAAACTGTTTTTT
CASSPTQGGPEKLFF
>few|NA|TRBJ1-6|TRBV9
TGTGCCAGCAGCGTAGTAGCGAGCTCCTATAATTCACCCCTCCACTTT
CASSVVASSYNSPLHF
>NA|NA|TRBJ1-3|TRBV7-9
TGTGCCAGCAGCTTATCGGCGGGTGGAAACACCATATATTTT
CASSLSAGGNTIYF
>NA|NA|TRBJ1-4|TRBV12-3/TRBV12-4
TGTGCCAGCAGCCTTGAGGTTTGGGAACCAACTGATGAAAAACTGTTTTTT
CASSLEVWEPTDEKLFF
>NA|TRBD2|TRBJ2-7|TRBV11-2
TGTGCCAGCAGCTCCTCTAGCGGGATCTCCTACGAGCAGTACTTC
CASSSSSGISYEQYF
>few|NA|TRBJ1-3|TRBV7-9
TGTGCCAGCAGCTTAGCTGACGCTACGGGGGGAAACACCATATATTTT
CASSLADATGGNTIYF
>few|NA|TRBJ2-5|TRBV4-3
TGCGCCAGCAGCCAAGAAATGCGGTCCCAAGAGACCCAGTACTTC
CASSQEMRSQETQYF
>NA|TRBD1|TRBJ1-5|TRBV5-1
TGCGCCAGCAGCTTGACAGGGGAAGACAATCAGCCCCAGCATTTT
CASSLTGEDNQPQHF
>few|TRBD1|TRBJ2-4|TRBV20-1
TGCAGTGCTAGAGGACAGGGGGCAGCCAAAAACATTCAGTACTTC
CSARGQGAAKNIQYF
>few|NA|TRBJ2-3|TRBV7-9
TGTGCCAGCAGCTTAGTTCAGGGGCCCACAGATACGCAGTATTTT
CASSLVQGPTDTQYF
>many|TRBD2|TRBJ2-5|TRBV20-1
TGCAGTGCTAGAGTGCTGACTAGCGGGTGGATTGAAGAGACCCAGTACTTC
CSARVLTSGWIEETQYF
>few|TRBD1|TRBJ2-3|TRBV25-1
TGTGCCAGCAGGGGGACAGGCACGAATTCGCAGTATTTT
CASRGTGTNSQYF
>NA|TRBD2|TRBJ2-7|TRBV10-3
TGTGCCATCAGTGTGGCTAGCGGGAACTACGAGCAGTACTTC
CAISVASGNYEQYF
>few|NA|TRBJ2-3|TRBV29-1
TGCAGCGGAACCGGGAGCTATAGCACAGATACGCAGTATTTT
CSGTGSYSTDTQYF
>NA|NA|TRBJ2-5|TRBV15
TGTGCCACCAGCAGAGTCGGCGGGAACCAAGAGACCCAGTACTTC
CATSRVGGNQETQYF
>NA|TRBD1|TRBJ1-4|TRBV29-1
TGCAGCGTTGTACCCCCCGAGGACAGTCCAGAAGGGGGCCTGTTTTTT
CSVVPPEDSPEGGLFF
>few|NA|TRBJ1-2|TRBV10-3
TGTGCCATCAGTGGGACAGCTAACTATGGCTACACCTTC
CAISGTANYGYTF
>few|NA|TRBJ2-7|TRBV2
TGTGCCTCCGTGGTTGATAGCGGACCCTCCTACGAGCAGTACTTC
CASVVDSGPSYEQYF